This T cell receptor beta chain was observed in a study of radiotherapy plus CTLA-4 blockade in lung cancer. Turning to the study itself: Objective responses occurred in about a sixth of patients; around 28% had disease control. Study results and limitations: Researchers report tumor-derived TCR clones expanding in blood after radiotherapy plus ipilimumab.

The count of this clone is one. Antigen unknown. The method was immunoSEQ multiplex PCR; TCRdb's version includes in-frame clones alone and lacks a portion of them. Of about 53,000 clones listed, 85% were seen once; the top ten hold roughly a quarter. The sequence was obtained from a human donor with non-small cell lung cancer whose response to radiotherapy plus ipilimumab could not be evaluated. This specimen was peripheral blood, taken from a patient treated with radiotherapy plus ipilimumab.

The CDR3 loop is CASTVEGQGVGEQYF. CDR3 in DNA: TGTGCCAGCACCGTGGAAGGGCAGGGGGTAGGCGAGCAGTACTTC. V and J are TRBV5-4 and TRBJ2-7; 7 nucleotides align to TRBD1. V gave up 6 bases and J gave up 6 bases; unmatched junction bases: 15. CDR1 is SGHNT and CDR2 is YYREEE in the germline V gene (reference sequence). The CDR3 has 15 residues.